Each of the 21 T cell receptor beta chains below was sequenced from the same sample in a study of T-cell memory formation after mild COVID-19 (dated by TCRdb to the early 2020s). Library preparation employed 5' RACE. The listed sequencing device is Illumina NovaSeq 6000. TCRdb handled the public reads itself, with Q25 trimming in fastp and clone calling in MiXCR, and kept productive beta chains. Each record represents a unique CDR3 protein, reported with the most common genes and DNA among its rows. Within this sample are 90,000 to 120,000 distinct CDR3 sequences, with approximately 14% of them counted one time only. The biggest ten clones account for less than 40% of the sample. Material for sequencing was PBMCs or a T cell subset sorted from them (not recorded which). All receptors come from a man between 18 and 29 years old who had mild COVID-19 (a few samples of this study predate the infection). The sample titles of this study are shuffled in the database, so cell type and time point are left out; the donor was told from shared clones.

The chain employs TRBV6-2 or TRBV6-3 and TRBJ1-1, with a tentative D call TRBD1 (6 bases). V was clipped by 6 bases and J by 0 bases, with 17 bases between them. This CDR3 is built from 16 residues. Germline lookup yields CDR1 MNHEY and CDR2 SVGEGT. The CDR3 is CASSHSQGKLNTEAFF. The CDR3 DNA sequence: TGTGCCAGCAGCCACTCGCAGGGGAAGCTGAACACTGAAGCTTTCTTT.

This clonotype occurred a few times. The rearrangement joins TRBV15 to TRBJ2-7, with D possibly called TRBD1 or TRBD2 (5 bases each). V lost 3 bases and J lost 6, with 15 bases in between. Germline V CDR1 and CDR2: LNHNV, YYDKDF (reference sequence). The CDR3 is 14 residues long. This CDR3 is CATSRWGRNIEQYF. The CDR3 DNA is TGTGCCACCAGCAGGTGGGGACGAAATATCGAGCAGTACTTC.

The gene calls are TRBV21-1 and TRBJ1-5; TRBD1 reflects the table's D call only, with no check against the DNA. TRBV21-1 is deemed a pseudogene. The CDR3 loop spans 18 amino acids. The CDR3 here is CASSKAPNRVRAEQPQHF. The CDR3 DNA reads as TGTGCCAGCAGCAAAGCGCCGAACAGGGTCCGCGCCGAGCAGCCCCAGCATTTT.

This clonotype has just a few counts. This chain links TRBV7-8 with TRBJ1-1, with unresolved D. The CDR3 runs to 16 residues. Germline V gives CDR1 SGHVS, CDR2 FQNEAQ. V gave up 3 bases and J gave up 2 bases, with 16 bases separating them. The CDR3 DNA sequence: TGTGCCAGCAGCTTCTTCCCCGTGACTCAAAACACTGAAGCTTTCTTT. Amino acids: CASSFFPVTQNTEAFF.

This clonotype came up a few times. The chain employs TRBV9 and TRBJ2-3, with TRBD1 matching over 9 bases. The CDR3 is 15 amino acids. J lost 1 base, V lost 0 bases, and 0 bases had no gene match. From germline, CDR1 is SGDLS and CDR2 YYNGEE. CDR3 residues: CASSVGDRGTDTQYF. CDR3 nucleotide sequence: TGTGCCAGCAGCGTAGGGGACAGGGGCACAGATACGCAGTATTTT. The complete variable domain, with remaining parts taken from reference TRBV9 and TRBJ2-3, reads DSGVTQTPKHLITATGQRVTLRCSPRSGDLSVYWYQQSLDQGLQFLIQYYNGEERAKGNILERFSAQQFPDLHSELNLSSLELGDSALYFCASSVGDRGTDTQYFGPGTRLTVL.

This clonotype was counted only a few times. This chain joins TRBV15 and TRBJ2-1, with 11 nucleotides matching TRBD2. Germline V CDR1 and CDR2: LNHNV, YYDKDF (reference sequence). CDR3 length: 17 residues. V dropped 3 bases and J dropped 5; count of bases not matched to a gene: 9. The CDR3 DNA reads TGTGCCACCAGCAGGCCGGTAGCGGGGGGGCGGGACAATGAGCAGTTCTTC. Encoded protein: CATSRPVAGGRDNEQFF.

This clonotype was counted many times. For the CDR3, the DNA is TGTGCCAGCAGCTCACAAGCGGGGGGACTCACAGATACGCAGTATTTT. Translated, it gives CASSSQAGGLTDTQYF. This chain links TRBV7-8 with TRBJ2-3; the match to TRBD2 covers 9 bases. The junction had 7 bases not matched to a gene; V was cut back by 4 bases and J by 2 bases. Germline CDR1 reads SGHVS; CDR2 reads FQNEAQ. CDR3 size: 16 residues.

This rearrangement joins TRBV5-1 to TRBJ2-3; 10 bases line up with TRBD1. Germline V gene sequence: CDR1 SGHRS, CDR2 YFSETQ. The trim removed 3 bases at V and 4 bases at J, leaving 2 bases unmatched. The CDR3 has 14 amino acids. The CDR3, as DNA: TGCGCCAGCAGCTCCGGGACAGGGGCAGATACGCAGTATTTT. This gives the protein CASSSGTGADTQYF.

This rearrangement joins TRBV10-3 to TRBJ2-7; 7 bases match TRBD1. Unmatched junction bases numbered 5, after V lost 9 bases and J lost 6 bases. This CDR3 comprises 11 residues. Germline CDR1 and CDR2: ENHRY and SYGVKD. CDR3 sequence (DNA): TGTGCCATATCACAGGGGACCGAGCAGTACGTC. Translating it yields CAISQGTEQYV.

The sample holds a few counts of this clonotype. The rearrangement joins TRBV25-1 to TRBJ2-5, with a weak D call TRBD2 (6 bases). The CDR3 sequence is 14 residues long. Trimming removed 9 bases at V and 2 bases at J, with 16 bases between. CDR1 MGHDK and CDR2 SYGVNS come from the germline V gene. The CDR3 nucleotides read TGTGCCAGAGGGAAGCGGCTAGCGCAAGAGACCCAGTACTTC. It is translated as CARGKRLAQETQYF.

Ten or more counts support this clonotype. The V gene is TRBV6-5, the J gene TRBJ1-2; possible D gene TRBD1, 5 bases. The ends were cut back, 2 bases at V and 8 bases at J, with 18 bases in the middle. CDR1 is MNHEY and CDR2 is SVGAGI in the germline V gene. The CDR3 has 15 amino acids. The CDR3 is CASSYRDSERGGYTF. CDR3 sequence (DNA): TGTGCCAGCAGTTACCGGGACTCGGAGAGAGGAGGCTACACCTTC.

This clonotype was seen more than once but under ten times. This chain uses TRBV6-5 with TRBJ1-4; possibly TRBD1 for D (6 bases). V lost 5 bases to trimming and J lost 8 bases, with 15 bases between them. Looked up from germline, CDR1 is MNHEY and CDR2 is SVGAGI. This CDR3 region has 14 residues. The CDR3 coding sequence is TGTGCCAGCAGTCCCTCTCAGGGGAGGGAAAAACTGTTTTTT. Its protein product is CASSPSQGREKLFF.

This clonotype occurred a few times. CDR3 DNA: TGTGCCAGCAGCTTGGGCAGGGTAACCTACGAGCAGTACGTC. It specifies CASSLGRVTYEQYV. This rearrangement joins TRBV5-5 to TRBJ2-7, with TRBD1 as a possible D gene (5 bases). The germline V gene encodes CDR1 SGHKS and CDR2 YYEKEE (reference sequence). The CDR3 is made up of 14 amino acids. V dropped 0 bases and J dropped 2 bases, with 9 bases sitting between them.

The chain employs TRBV3-1 and TRBJ2-1; TRBD1 agrees at 9 bases. Germline V gene data show CDR1 as LGHDT and CDR2 as YNNKEL (reference sequence). This CDR3 region has 14 residues. V trimming: 1 base; J trimming: 8 bases; junction bases outside the gene matches: 3. In nucleotides, the CDR3 is TGTGCCAGCAGCCAAGTGGACAGGGGCCATGAGCAGTTCTTC. This translates into CASSQVDRGHEQFF.

This clonotype has more than one count but fewer than ten. The chain carries TRBV15 and TRBJ2-2; D remains ambiguous. The germline V gene has CDR1 LNHNV and CDR2 YYDKDF (reference sequence). The CDR3 runs 16 residues. V was cut by 1 base and J by 0 bases, with 9 bases left in between. CDR3 residues: CATSRVVTSNTGELFF. DNA for the CDR3: TGTGCCACCAGCAGAGTAGTGACATCGAACACCGGGGAGCTGTTTTTT.

This CDR3 is CASSGLAGALNTGELFF. The CDR3 DNA is TGTGCCAGCAGTGGACTAGCGGGGGCCCTGAACACCGGGGAGCTGTTTTTT. V gene TRBV2 combines with J gene TRBJ2-2, with 12 bases that match TRBD2. The germline CDR1 and CDR2 sequences are SNHLY and FYNNEI. With 4 bases clipped from V and 1 base from J, the junction kept 4 bases outside the gene matches. The CDR3 is 17 amino acids.

This clonotype was seen more than once but under ten times. The rearrangement links TRBV5-1 to TRBJ2-1, with D hard to call. Germline V gene lookup returns CDR1 SGHRS and CDR2 YFSETQ. This CDR3 region has 12 residues. Trimming removed 0 bases from V and 10 bases from J, with 8 bases in between. The CDR3 region is CASSLGVWEQFF. CDR3 DNA sequence: TGCGCCAGCAGCTTGGGAGTCTGGGAGCAGTTCTTC.

This chain joins TRBV9 and TRBJ1-1; tentatively, D is TRBD1 (5 bases). Germline V lookup: CDR1 SGDLS, CDR2 YYNGEE. V was clipped by 0 bases and J by 0 bases, with 9 bases between them. The CDR3 covers 15 residues. The CDR3 nucleotides are TGTGCCAGCAGCGTAGGTGCGGGGCTGAACACTGAAGCTTTCTTT. Translating it yields CASSVGAGLNTEAFF.

This clonotype is deemed medium-sized. One end of the junction does not line up with germline, which may come from a read error. The chain has TRBV12-3 or TRBV12-4 and TRBJ2-7; D not certain. The CDR3 totals 13 residues. CDR3 bases: TGTGCCAGCAGCTTAGGTCTCTCCTACGAGCAGTACTTC. Protein sequence: CASSLGLSYEQYF.

This clonotype was seen repeatedly, ten times or more. The chain carries TRBV9 and TRBJ2-7, with 9 bases aligning to TRBD1. With V trimmed by 3 bases and J by 7 bases, 5 bases remained unmatched. The CDR3 is 13 residues long. In germline, CDR1 is SGDLS, CDR2 YYNGEE. The CDR3 region has the DNA TGTGCCAGCAGCGCATACGGGACAGGGGAGCAGTACTTC. It codes for CASSAYGTGEQYF.

V is TRBV29-1 and J is TRBJ1-2, with D unresolved. The CDR3 has 12 residues. The ends were cut back, 3 bases at V and 2 bases at J, with 7 bases in the middle. The germline V gene encodes CDR1 SQVTM and CDR2 ANQGSEA. The CDR3 nucleotides read TGCAGCGTTGAGTCAGACAACTATGGCTACACCTTC. Amino acid sequence: CSVESDNYGYTF.